This TCR beta chain was found in a study of blood T cell repertoires in COVID-19. Sequencing was performed with immunoSEQ multiplex PCR; in TCRdb, only in-frame clones are kept and a portion is missing. The sample holds more than 300,000 clones, about 89% seen once. Germline V gene lookup returns CDR1 KGHSH and CDR2 LQKENI. The CDR3 covers 17 residues. V dropped 4 bases and J dropped 5; count of bases not matched to a gene: 10. The receptor's source is a man aged 35-49 years in a cohort exposed to, infected with or recovered from COVID-19 (not recorded which). Sequencing was performed on PBMCs or T cells enriched from blood (not recorded which). The V call is TRBV18, the J call TRBJ2-3; TRBD1 aligns across 12 bases. The CDR3 loop reads CASSLPPGQGAGDTQYF. In DNA form, the CDR3 reads TGTGCCAGCTCACTCCCTCCGGGACAGGGGGCAGGAGATACGCAGTATTTT.